The T cell receptor (beta chain) described here comes from a study of patients and donors after allogeneic stem cell transplantation. TCRdb redid the calling of the RT-PCR reads with MiXCR, one entry per CDR3 protein. The data contain approximately 2,500 distinct CDR3 sequences, under 20% of them singletons. Material: blood, either unsorted or a sorted T cell fraction (not recorded which). This receptor was taken from a human donor who was either an allogeneic HSCT recipient or a stem cell or donor lymphocyte infusion donor (not recorded which). It is not recorded whose cells these are; they may come from a transplant donor.

The CDR3 DNA is TGCGCCAGCAGAGAGCGGGAGGCTTACAATGAGCAGTTCTTC. Its translation is CASREREAYNEQFF. The chain recombines TRBV5-1 with TRBJ2-1; 9 bases map to TRBD2. V gave up 5 bases and J gave up 4 bases; unmatched junction bases: 4. The length of the CDR3 is 14 residues. CDR1 is SGHRS, CDR2 YFSETQ, per germline.